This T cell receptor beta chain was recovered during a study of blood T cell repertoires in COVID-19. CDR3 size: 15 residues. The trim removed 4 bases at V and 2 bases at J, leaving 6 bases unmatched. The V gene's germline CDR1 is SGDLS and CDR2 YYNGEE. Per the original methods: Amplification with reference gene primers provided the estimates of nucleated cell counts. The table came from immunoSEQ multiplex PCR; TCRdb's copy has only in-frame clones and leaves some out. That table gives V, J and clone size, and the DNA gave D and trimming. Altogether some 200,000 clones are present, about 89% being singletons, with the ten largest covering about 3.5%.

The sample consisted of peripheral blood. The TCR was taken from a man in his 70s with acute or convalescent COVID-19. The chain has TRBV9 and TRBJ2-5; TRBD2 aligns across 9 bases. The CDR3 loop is CASSRTSVRQETQYF. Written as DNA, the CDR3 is TGTGCCAGCAGCCGGACTAGCGTAAGACAAGAGACCCAGTACTTC.